Each of the 22 T cell receptor beta chains below was sequenced from the same sample in a study of blood T cell repertoires in COVID-19. Generated by immunoSEQ multiplex PCR, the TCRdb table keeps only in-frame clones and is missing some. The table has tens of thousands of clones, about 88% seen once; the top ten hold approximately 3.5%. Sequencing was performed on peripheral blood. The receptors were gathered from a man aged 65 to 79 with acute or convalescent COVID-19.

CDR3 DNA: TGTGCCTGGAGTGGGGACAGGGCTGAAGCTTTCTTT. Translation: CAWSGDRAEAFF. The rearrangement uses TRBV30 and TRBJ1-1, with 9 bases identical to TRBD1. With V trimmed by 1 base and J by 6 bases, 0 bases remained unmatched. Per the germline V gene, CDR1 is GTSNPN and CDR2 is SVGIG (reference sequence). There are 12 residues in the CDR3.

The chain employs TRBV7-8 and TRBJ2-5; tentatively, D is TRBD1 (6 bases). V was trimmed by 2 bases and J by 4 bases, leaving 17 bases between them. CDR3 length equals 16 residues. Germline V gene data show CDR1 as SGHVS and CDR2 as FQNEAQ. The CDR3 DNA is TGTGCCAGCAGCTTATGGGACACGGCAAGTGGAGAGACCCAGTACTTC. Its protein product is CASSLWDTASGETQYF.

V gene TRBV24-1 combines with J gene TRBJ2-5, with a weak D call TRBD1 (6 bases). The CDR3 covers 14 residues. Per germline, CDR1 KGHDR and CDR2 SFDVKD. V was shortened by 5 bases and J by 5 bases, with 14 bases between the two germline ends. The CDR3 region is CATSGEGVVETQYF. Written as DNA, the CDR3 is TGTGCCACCAGTGGTGAGGGGGTAGTGGAGACCCAGTACTTC.

The chain couples TRBV2 to TRBJ2-3; tentative D call: TRBD1 (5 bases). Germline loops: CDR1 SNHLY, CDR2 FYNNEI. The V end was cut by 2 bases, the J end by 3 bases, with 27 bases between. This CDR3 spans 20 amino acids. In nucleotides, the CDR3 is TGTGCCAGCAGTGAACTCAGGGTTTCTTGGGTCCCCGCACGTACAGATACGCAGTATTTT. Amino acid sequence: CASSELRVSWVPARTDTQYF.

J is TRBJ2-3 and V is TRBV14; 8 positions match TRBD2. Germline V lookup: CDR1 SGHDN, CDR2 FVKESK. This CDR3 has 12 amino acids. V was pared by 4 bases and J by 8 bases, with 2 bases of the junction left unmatched. The CDR3 region has the DNA TGTGCCAGCAGCCCCGGGGGGGGTACGCAGTATTTT. Residues: CASSPGGGTQYF.

The V gene is TRBV4-2, the J gene TRBJ2-3; D gene unclear. The V end lost 5 bases, the J end lost 1 base, and 4 bases lay between the germline ends. Germline CDR1 LGHNA, CDR2 YNFKEQ. The CDR3 runs 12 residues. The CDR3 DNA sequence: TGTGCCAGCAGCAGAGGCACAGATACGCAGTATTTT. As protein: CASSRGTDTQYF.

CDR3 in DNA: TGTGCCGCAGCGGGCTCCACACGCACAGATACGCAGTATTTT. Amino acid sequence: CAAAGSTRTDTQYF. The J gene is TRBJ2-3, the V gene TRBV25-1; D is possibly TRBD2 (6 bases). The CDR3 length is 14 residues. CDR1 MGHDK and CDR2 SYGVNS come from the germline V gene. The V end was cut by 11 bases, the J end by 1 base, with 16 bases between.

The chain is built from TRBV11-3 and TRBJ1-1, with D unresolved. V gave up 3 bases and J gave up 5 bases, with 16 bases separating them. CDR1 and CDR2 (germline): SGHNT, YENEEA. This CDR3 has 15 amino acids. The CDR3 DNA is TGTGCCAGCAGCTTGACATACTCCCCCGAGACTGAAGCTTTCTTT. Amino acid sequence: CASSLTYSPETEAFF.

This clone showed up many times. The chain employs TRBV2 and TRBJ2-7, with no clear D. The ends were cut back, 8 bases at V and 6 bases at J, with 23 bases in the middle. The CDR3 is 15 amino acids. Germline lookup yields CDR1 SNHLY and CDR2 FYNNEI. The DNA for the CDR3 is TGTGCCAGCGACCAGTTCAAGGCGTCTAGGTCCGAGCAGTACTTC. Amino acid sequence: CASDQFKASRSEQYF. The variable domain in full, completed from reference TRBV2 and TRBJ2-7, reads EPEVTQTPSHQVTQMGQEVILRCVPISNHLYFYWYRQILGQKVEFLVSFYNNEISEKSEIFDDQFSVERPDGSNFTLKIRSTKLEDSAMYFCASDQFKASRSEQYFGPGTRLTVT.

The gene calls are TRBV4-3 and TRBJ1-1, with a possible D match to TRBD1 (6 bases). From germline, CDR1 is LGHNA and CDR2 YSLEER. The V gene lost 0 bases and the J gene lost 10 bases, with 12 bases spanning the gap. This CDR3 has 13 amino acids. Here the CDR3 reads CASSQDPGGSAFF. CDR3 coding DNA: TGCGCCAGCAGCCAAGACCCGGGGGGCTCAGCTTTCTTT.

This clone was recorded a few times. V usage is TRBV5-1 and J usage is TRBJ1-1; D remains unclear. The ends were cut back, 0 bases at V and 0 bases at J, with 15 bases in the middle. From germline, CDR1 is SGHRS and CDR2 YFSETQ. The CDR3 totals 17 residues. The CDR3 nucleotides read TGCGCCAGCAGCTTGGCGCAGGTATCCCAATTGAACACTGAAGCTTTCTTT. It specifies CASSLAQVSQLNTEAFF.

The CDR3 DNA sequence: TGTGCCAGCAGCGTATTGGTTGGGACTTCCGAATCTAGCACAGATACGCAGTATTTT. This translates into CASSVLVGTSESSTDTQYF. The rearrangement uses TRBV9 and TRBJ2-3; D might be TRBD2 (6 bases). The CDR3 covers 19 residues. Germline CDR1 reads SGDLS; CDR2 reads YYNGEE. The V end was cut by 1 base, the J end by 0 bases, with 21 bases between.

This clone occurred a few times. This chain joins TRBV4-3 and TRBJ2-3; no clear D gene. Deletions cut 1 base from V and 0 bases from J, with 8 bases between. Germline CDR1 LGHNA, CDR2 YSLEER. The CDR3 length is 15 residues. CDR3 region: CASSQGWSSTDTQYF. In DNA, the CDR3 is TGCGCCAGCAGCCAAGGATGGAGTAGCACAGATACGCAGTATTTT.

This chain joins TRBV5-6 and TRBJ1-6; maybe TRBD1 (5 bases). CDR1 and CDR2 (germline): SGHDT, YYEEEE. V lost 1 base and J 9 bases, leaving 14 bases between the germline ends. This CDR3 region has 15 residues. The CDR3 protein is CASSLWQGGSSPLHF. The CDR3 DNA follows: TGTGCCAGCAGCTTGTGGCAGGGAGGAAGTTCACCCCTCCACTTT.

CDR3 region: CASSLSGGWSYDEQYF. In nucleotides, the CDR3 is TGCGCCAGCAGCTTGTCAGGGGGTTGGAGTTACGACGAGCAGTACTTC. This chain links TRBV5-1 with TRBJ2-7; 7 bases are a match to TRBD1. The trim removed 1 base at V and 5 bases at J, leaving 12 bases unmatched. This CDR3 is built from 16 residues. Per the germline V gene, CDR1 is SGHRS and CDR2 is YFSETQ.

The chain is built from TRBV10-3 and TRBJ1-6; D ambiguous. Germline-derived CDR1 and CDR2 are ENHRY and SYGVKD. This CDR3 has 18 amino acids. V dropped 3 bases and J dropped 0 bases, with 15 bases sitting between them. The CDR3 sequence: CAISEWLARSSYNSPLHF. DNA for the CDR3: TGTGCCATCAGTGAATGGCTCGCGAGGAGCTCCTATAATTCACCCCTCCACTTT.

The chain carries TRBV27 and TRBJ2-5; D may be TRBD2 (6 bases). V was pared by 2 bases and J by 0 bases, with 16 bases between. Germline-derived CDR1 and CDR2 are MNHEY and SMNVEV (reference sequence). The CDR3 extends over 17 amino acids. DNA for the CDR3: TGTGCCAGCAGTTTAATGGCAACTAGCTCGTACCAAGAGACCCAGTACTTC. This codes for CASSLMATSSYQETQYF.

This sequence joins TRBV7-3 and TRBJ2-5; D possibly corresponds to TRBD1 (7 bases). This CDR3 is built from 13 residues. Trimming took off 5 bases at V and 4 bases at J, with 11 bases between the two ends. Germline V CDR1 and CDR2: SGHTA, FQGTGA. In DNA, the CDR3 is TGTGCCAGCAGCCCCCAGGGGGGAGAGACCCAGTACTTC. As protein: CASSPQGGETQYF.

The chain combines TRBV4-2 with TRBJ2-3; TRBD2 matches at 11 bases. In germline, CDR1 is LGHNA, CDR2 YNFKEQ. The CDR3 is 18 residues long. The trim removed 1 base at V and 0 bases at J, leaving 6 bases unmatched. Here the CDR3 reads CASSQGLAGGISTDTQYF. For the CDR3, the DNA is TGTGCCAGCAGCCAAGGCCTAGCGGGGGGTATTAGCACAGATACGCAGTATTTT.

The chain recombines TRBV29-1 with TRBJ2-1; D ambiguous. Germline V gene data show CDR1 as SQVTM and CDR2 as ANQGSEA. The CDR3 has 14 residues. The V gene lost 0 bases and the J gene lost 5 bases, with 11 bases spanning the gap. CDR3 sequence reads: CSVEELSRDNEQFF. CDR3 DNA: TGCAGCGTTGAAGAGTTATCCCGGGACAATGAGCAGTTCTTC.

The chain joins TRBV6-5 to TRBJ2-1; TRBD1 might be the D (5 bases). The CDR3 runs to 15 residues. Germline V gene lookup returns CDR1 MNHEY and CDR2 SVGAGI. V was trimmed by 0 bases and J by 9 bases, leaving 15 bases between them. The CDR3 sequence is CASSYSRQGWSEQFF. The CDR3 DNA sequence: TGTGCCAGCAGTTACTCGAGGCAGGGTTGGAGTGAGCAGTTCTTC.

The chain uses TRBV5-1 and TRBJ1-2; no definite D call. CDR1 SGHRS and CDR2 YFSETQ come from the germline V gene. There are 14 residues in the CDR3. V lost 0 bases, J lost 7 bases, and 13 bases lay in between. In DNA, the CDR3 is TGCGCCAGCAGCTTGGCCTTCACAGAGAGTGGCTACACCTTC. It yields the protein CASSLAFTESGYTF.